This T cell receptor (beta chain) is from a study of blood T cell repertoires in COVID-19. In the study overall: From the United States, Italy and Spain came samples of acute and convalescent COVID-19. PBMCs, B-cell-depleted T cells, or T cells provided the cDNA or gDNA that made up the material.

In the authors' methods: For nucleated cells, counts were estimated from reference gene primer amplification. Sequencing was performed with immunoSEQ multiplex PCR; in TCRdb, only in-frame clones are kept and a portion is missing. D and trimming were read from the DNA, whereas the V and J calls and clone size are those reported in that table. The sample has more than 95,000 clones; roughly nine tenths are singletons. Trimming left V 3 bases short and J 8 bases short, with 14 bases between. CDR3 size: 15 residues. Germline CDR1 is SEHNR and CDR2 is FQNEAQ (reference sequence). Sequences were obtained from peripheral blood. This chain joins TRBV7-9 and TRBJ2-6, with D maybe TRBD2 (5 bases). The sequence was obtained from a woman older than 75 in a cohort sampled during active COVID-19. The CDR3 bases are TGTGCCAGCAGCTTGGAATCCGGGAAGACCAACGTCCTGACTTTC. It specifies CASSLESGKTNVLTF.